One and the same sample provided the 22 T cell receptor beta chains below, sequenced in a study of CD8 T cells in ankylosing spondylitis. MiXCR, run by TCRdb on the 5' RACE reads, gives a single entry per CDR3 protein. The sample includes more than 150,000 distinct CDR3 sequences, 15% to 20% of them seen just once. The sequenced sample was blood, either unsorted or a sorted T cell fraction (not recorded which). The receptors stem from a male donor aged 5-29 years with ankylosing spondylitis or in good health (not recorded which).

This clonotype appeared many times. This chain links TRBV7-2 with TRBJ2-1; no firm D call. The CDR3 has 11 residues. V dropped 2 bases and J dropped 14 bases, with 10 bases sitting between them. The germline V gene has CDR1 SGHTA and CDR2 FQGNSA. The CDR3 DNA reads TGTGCCAGCAGCTTACCCCAAACGGAGTTCTTC. Translation: CASSLPQTEFF. The full variable domain, completed using reference TRBV7-2 and TRBJ2-1, is GAGVSQSPSNKVTEKGKDVELRCDPISGHTALYWYRQSLGQGLEFLIYFQGNSAPDKSGLPSDRFSAERTGGSVSTLTIQRTQQEDSAVYLCASSLPQTEFFGPGTRLTVL.

In this sample, this clonotype turned up many times. The V and J genes are TRBV10-3 and TRBJ2-7, with 9 positions matching TRBD1. This CDR3 region has 12 residues. Trimming cost V 7 bases and J 6 bases; bases outside gene matches: 4. The germline V gene has CDR1 ENHRY and CDR2 SYGVKD. The CDR3 nucleotides are TGTGCCATCATACAGGGGGCTAGCGAGCAGTACGTC. Amino acids: CAIIQGASEQYV.

This clonotype was recorded a few times. The J gene is TRBJ2-1, the V gene TRBV28; D possibly matches TRBD1 or TRBD2 (6 bases each). CDR1 is MDHEN and CDR2 is SYDVKM in the germline V gene. With 2 bases removed from V and 11 bases from J, the gap between germline ends came to 13 bases. The CDR3 runs to 13 residues. CDR3 amino acids: CASSLKGGAKQFF. The CDR3 coding sequence is TGTGCCAGCAGTTTAAAGGGGGGCGCAAAGCAGTTCTTC.

This clonotype has at least ten counts. The V and J genes are TRBV5-1 and TRBJ1-6, with 7 positions matching TRBD1. Trimming took 0 bases from V and 9 from J; bases not matched to a gene: 6. The CDR3 spans 15 residues. Germline V gene data show CDR1 as SGHRS and CDR2 as YFSETQ. CDR3 nucleotide sequence: TGCGCCAGCAGCTTGGACGGGACAGCCGTTTCACCCCTCCACTTT. Protein: CASSLDGTAVSPLHF.

There are many counts of this clonotype. V gene TRBV7-2 combines with J gene TRBJ2-1; D remains unclear. The CDR3 runs to 13 residues. Between the trimmed V and J ends, which lost 7 bases and 6 bases, there was a span of 13 bases. Germline lookup yields CDR1 SGHTA and CDR2 FQGNSA. CDR3 amino acids: CASKDRRSNEQFF. Here the CDR3 DNA reads TGTGCCAGCAAGGATCGGAGAAGCAATGAGCAGTTCTTC. Drawing the rest from reference TRBV7-2 and TRBJ2-1, the complete variable domain is GAGVSQSPSNKVTEKGKDVELRCDPISGHTALYWYRQSLGQGLEFLIYFQGNSAPDKSGLPSDRFSAERTGGSVSTLTIQRTQQEDSAVYLCASKDRRSNEQFFGPGTRLTVL.

This clonotype was detected many times. This chain connects TRBV6-2 or TRBV6-3 to TRBJ2-7; D is perhaps TRBD1 (5 bases). This CDR3 has 17 residues. The germline gives CDR1 MNHEY, CDR2 SVGEGT. The CDR3 DNA is TGTGCTACAGCGTATCCACCGGCGGCAGGGCCCTCCTACGAGCAGTACTTC. Translation: CATAYPPAAGPSYEQYF.

In its sample, this clonotype was seen many times. V is TRBV3-1 and J is TRBJ1-6, with 7 positions matching TRBD1. Germline V gene lookup returns CDR1 LGHDT and CDR2 YNNKEL (reference sequence). This CDR3 has 14 amino acids. Trimming cost V 6 bases and J 8 bases; bases outside gene matches: 7. CDR3 protein: CASRTGTDHSPLHF. The CDR3 nucleotides read TGTGCCAGCAGGACCGGGACAGACCATTCACCCCTCCACTTT.

This clonotype appeared many times. J is TRBJ2-3 and V is TRBV14, with 10 bases identical to TRBD2. Germline lookup yields CDR1 SGHDN and CDR2 FVKESK. There are 16 residues in the CDR3. Losses at the gene ends were 4 bases for V and 3 bases for J; bases not matched to a gene: 7. This chain's CDR3 is CASSRAGLAETDTQYF. Here the CDR3 DNA reads TGTGCCAGCAGCCGAGCAGGACTAGCGGAAACAGATACGCAGTATTTT.

This clonotype was detected many times. The V gene is TRBV27, the J gene TRBJ1-2; D is uncertain. Trimming left V 3 bases short and J 4 bases short, with 18 bases between. CDR1 and CDR2 (germline): MNHEY, SMNVEV (reference sequence). CDR3 length: 16 amino acids. CDR3: CASSFIGPEGGYGYTF. The CDR3 DNA is TGTGCCAGCAGTTTTATTGGGCCAGAGGGAGGCTATGGCTACACCTTC.

This clonotype has at least ten counts. The chain recombines TRBV3-1 with TRBJ1-1; tentative D call: TRBD1 (5 bases). CDR3 length: 15 amino acids. The germline V gene encodes CDR1 LGHDT and CDR2 YNNKEL (reference sequence). Trimming removed 4 bases at V and 5 bases at J, with 17 bases between. CDR3 in amino acids: CASSRGVAGNTEAFF. In DNA, the CDR3 is TGTGCCAGCAGCCGTGGAGTGGCAGGGAATACTGAAGCTTTCTTT.

This clonotype was recorded at least ten times. The chain is built from TRBV7-9 and TRBJ2-1, with D possibly being TRBD2 (6 bases). This CDR3 spans 15 amino acids. Germline V gene data show CDR1 as SEHNR and CDR2 as FQNEAQ (reference sequence). V was trimmed by 5 bases and J by 3 bases, leaving 14 bases between them. The CDR3 nucleotides are TGTGCCAGCAGCCCCCCCGGGAGCAACTACAATGAGCAGTTCTTC. Amino acid sequence: CASSPPGSNYNEQFF.

Many counts were recorded for this clonotype. The CDR3 DNA sequence: TGCAGTGCTATCGACCCGATGGTGGACATTCAGTACTTC. It yields the protein CSAIDPMVDIQYF. The V call is TRBV20-1, the J call TRBJ2-4; D remains unclear. Germline loops: CDR1 DFQATT, CDR2 SNEGSKA (reference sequence). V lost 4 bases and J lost 8, with 15 bases in between. The CDR3 length is 13 residues.

This clonotype was observed at least ten times. The genes are TRBV4-2 and TRBJ1-1; D uncertain. The CDR3 spans 14 residues. The germline V gene encodes CDR1 LGHNA and CDR2 YNFKEQ. Trimming shortened V by 1 base and J by 3 bases, and 9 bases separated the two germline ends. The CDR3 nucleotides are TGTGCCAGCAGCCAAGGCCGGGATTACACTGAAGCTTTCTTT. It specifies CASSQGRDYTEAFF.

This clonotype was observed many times. The gene calls are TRBV29-1 and TRBJ2-1, with D possibly matching TRBD1 (5 bases). The CDR3 totals 14 residues. Trimming removed 2 bases from V and 0 bases from J, with 8 bases in between. Germline V gives CDR1 SQVTM, CDR2 ANQGSEA. The CDR3 loop reads CSVERDSSYNEQFF. The CDR3 nucleotides are TGCAGCGTTGAACGTGACAGCTCCTACAATGAGCAGTTCTTC.

The J gene is TRBJ2-1, the V gene TRBV27; a possible D gene is TRBD2 (5 bases). The germline CDR1 and CDR2 sequences are MNHEY and SMNVEV (reference sequence). Between the trimmed V and J ends, which lost 2 bases and 3 bases, there was a span of 11 bases. The CDR3 runs 15 residues. CDR3 protein: CASSLSPGIYNEQFF. The CDR3 nucleotides read TGTGCCAGCAGTTTAAGCCCCGGGATCTACAATGAGCAGTTCTTC.

This clonotype was seen ten or more times. V usage is TRBV6-6 and J usage is TRBJ2-3; 7 bases agree with TRBD1. This CDR3 has 14 residues. CDR1 is MNHNY, CDR2 SVGAGI, per germline (reference sequence). Losses at the gene ends were 3 bases for V and 2 bases for J; bases not matched to a gene: 2. The CDR3 sequence: CASSYGTDTDTQYF. The CDR3 DNA reads TGTGCCAGCAGTTATGGGACAGACACAGATACGCAGTATTTT.

Ten or more counts support this clonotype. V gene TRBV6-2 or TRBV6-3 combines with J gene TRBJ2-3; tentatively, D is TRBD1 (7 bases). Germline V gene data show CDR1 as MNHEY and CDR2 as SVGEGT. Between the trimmed V and J ends, which lost 6 bases and 4 bases, there was a span of 17 bases. The CDR3 covers 15 residues. This chain's CDR3 is CASRRQGGFADTQYF. The CDR3 coding sequence is TGTGCCAGCAGGCGACAGGGAGGTTTCGCAGATACGCAGTATTTT.

This clonotype was picked up many times. V usage is TRBV12-3 or TRBV12-4 and J usage is TRBJ2-3; either TRBD1 or TRBD2 may fit D (5 bases each). The CDR3 covers 16 residues. V was shortened by 5 bases and J by 2 bases, with 17 bases between the two germline ends. The CDR3 sequence: CASSRPGRRDTDTQYF. CDR3 coding DNA: TGTGCCAGCAGTCGACCGGGACGTCGAGACACAGATACGCAGTATTTT.

This clonotype was seen ten or more times. This chain connects TRBV6-2 or TRBV6-3 to TRBJ2-7; maybe TRBD2 (6 bases). The CDR3 spans 16 residues. CDR1 MNHEY and CDR2 SVGEGT come from the germline V gene. V gave up 6 bases and J gave up 2 bases, with 20 bases separating them. The CDR3 nucleotides are TGTGCCAGCAGCACTTACCCCGGGACTGCACCCTACGAGCAGTACTTC. It encodes CASSTYPGTAPYEQYF.

The rearrangement uses TRBV29-1 and TRBJ2-7; 9 bases map to TRBD2. The trim removed 6 bases at V and 2 bases at J, leaving 8 bases unmatched. This CDR3 region has 14 residues. Germline V lookup: CDR1 SQVTM, CDR2 ANQGSEA. CDR3 loop: CSVDSSGGPYEQYF. As DNA, the CDR3 is TGCAGCGTGGATAGTAGCGGGGGACCCTACGAGCAGTACTTC.

This clonotype was detected ten times or more. The chain is built from TRBV13 and TRBJ2-1; the match to TRBD2 covers 8 bases. The CDR3 loop spans 17 amino acids. After removal of 5 bases from V and 0 bases from J, the junction contained 9 bases not matched to a gene. From germline, CDR1 is PRHDT and CDR2 FYEKMQ (reference sequence). The CDR3 region has the DNA TGTGCCAGCAGCCTCCGTGTAGCGGGGAGCTCCTACAATGAGCAGTTCTTC. This sequence encodes CASSLRVAGSSYNEQFF.

There are many counts of this clonotype. The J gene is TRBJ1-1, the V gene TRBV29-1; D is unresolved. Trimming cost V 5 bases and J 2 bases, with 0 bases left between them. CDR1 is SQVTM, CDR2 ANQGSEA, per germline. The CDR3 contains 9 residues. This CDR3 reads CSVNTEAFF. The CDR3, as DNA: TGCAGCGTTAACACTGAAGCTTTCTTT.